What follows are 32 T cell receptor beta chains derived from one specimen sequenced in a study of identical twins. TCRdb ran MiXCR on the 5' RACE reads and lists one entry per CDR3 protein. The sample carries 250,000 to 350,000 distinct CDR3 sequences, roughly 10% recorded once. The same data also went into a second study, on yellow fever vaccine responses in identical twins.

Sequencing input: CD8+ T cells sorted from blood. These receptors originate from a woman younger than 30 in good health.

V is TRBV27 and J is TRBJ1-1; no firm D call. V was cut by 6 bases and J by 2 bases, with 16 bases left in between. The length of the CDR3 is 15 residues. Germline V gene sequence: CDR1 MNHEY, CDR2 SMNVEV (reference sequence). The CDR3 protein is CASRRPTWGNTEAFF. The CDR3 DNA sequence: TGTGCCAGCAGAAGACCCACGTGGGGTAACACTGAAGCTTTCTTT.

The CDR3 region is CASSWGMTGRETQYF. The CDR3 DNA is TGCGCCAGCAGCTGGGGTATGACAGGGAGGGAGACCCAGTACTTC. The chain combines TRBV5-1 with TRBJ2-5, with D possibly TRBD1 on 7 matching bases. Germline V gives CDR1 SGHRS, CDR2 YFSETQ. This CDR3 is 15 amino acids long. Trimming cost V 3 bases and J 5 bases, with 17 bases left between them.

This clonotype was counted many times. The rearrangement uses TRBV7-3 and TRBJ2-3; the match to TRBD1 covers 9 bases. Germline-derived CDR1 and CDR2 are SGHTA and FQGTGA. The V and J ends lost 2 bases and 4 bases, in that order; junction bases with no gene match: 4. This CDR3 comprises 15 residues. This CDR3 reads CASSLAGTGSDTQYF. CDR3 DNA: TGTGCCAGCAGCTTAGCCGGGACAGGGTCAGATACGCAGTATTTT.

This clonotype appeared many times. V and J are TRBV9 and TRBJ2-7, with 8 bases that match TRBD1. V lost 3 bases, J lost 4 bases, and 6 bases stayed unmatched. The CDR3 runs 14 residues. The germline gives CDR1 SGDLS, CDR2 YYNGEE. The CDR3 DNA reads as TGTGCCAGCAGCGCCCGGGACAGGACTTACGAGCAGTACTTC. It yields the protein CASSARDRTYEQYF.

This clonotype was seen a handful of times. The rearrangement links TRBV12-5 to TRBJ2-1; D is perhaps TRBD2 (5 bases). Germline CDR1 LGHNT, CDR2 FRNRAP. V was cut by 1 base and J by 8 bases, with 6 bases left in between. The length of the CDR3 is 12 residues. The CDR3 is CASGLGGDEQFF. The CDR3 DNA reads TGTGCTAGTGGTTTGGGGGGAGATGAGCAGTTCTTC.

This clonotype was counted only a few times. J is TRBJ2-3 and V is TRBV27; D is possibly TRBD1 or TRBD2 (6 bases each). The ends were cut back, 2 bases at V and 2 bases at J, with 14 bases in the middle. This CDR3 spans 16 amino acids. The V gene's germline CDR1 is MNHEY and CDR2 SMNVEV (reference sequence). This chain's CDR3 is CASSLEPRGATDTQYF. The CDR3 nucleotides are TGTGCCAGCAGTTTAGAGCCTAGGGGGGCCACAGATACGCAGTATTTT.

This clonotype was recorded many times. Here the CDR3 reads CASSDPNRVEEQFF. CDR3 sequence (DNA): TGTGCCAGCAGCGACCCAAACAGGGTGGAAGAGCAGTTCTTC. The chain is built from TRBV9 and TRBJ2-1; D might be TRBD1 (6 bases). Trimming shortened V by 3 bases and J by 10 bases, and 17 bases separated the two germline ends. CDR3 size: 14 residues. Germline V CDR1 and CDR2: SGDLS, YYNGEE.

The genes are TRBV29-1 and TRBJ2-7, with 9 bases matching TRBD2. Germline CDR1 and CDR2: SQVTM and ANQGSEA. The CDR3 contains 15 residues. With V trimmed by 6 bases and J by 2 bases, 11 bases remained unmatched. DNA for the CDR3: TGCAGCGTGAATATGGCGGGAGGGTTCACCTACGAGCAGTACTTC. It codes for CSVNMAGGFTYEQYF.

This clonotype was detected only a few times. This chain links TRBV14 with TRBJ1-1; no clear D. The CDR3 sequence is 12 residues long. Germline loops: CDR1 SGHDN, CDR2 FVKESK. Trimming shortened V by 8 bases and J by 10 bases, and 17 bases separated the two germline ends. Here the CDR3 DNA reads TGTGCCAGCCAGGTGTTGAATGCTGTAGCTTTCTTT. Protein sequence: CASQVLNAVAFF. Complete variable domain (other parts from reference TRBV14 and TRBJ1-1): EAGVTQFPSHSVIEKGQTVTLRCDPISGHDNLYWYRRVMGKEIKFLLHFVKESKQDESGMPNNRFLAERTGGTYSTLKVQPAELEDSGVYFCASQVLNAVAFFGQGTRLTVV.

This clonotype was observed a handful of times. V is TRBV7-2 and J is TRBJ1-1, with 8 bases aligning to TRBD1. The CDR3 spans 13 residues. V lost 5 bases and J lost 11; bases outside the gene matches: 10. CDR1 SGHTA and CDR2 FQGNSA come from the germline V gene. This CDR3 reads CASSTGQGKVAFF. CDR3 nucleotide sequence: TGTGCCAGCAGCACCGGACAGGGAAAGGTGGCTTTCTTT.

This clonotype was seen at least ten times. The CDR3 DNA reads as TGCAGCGTCGATAGACAGGGGGCTGGTAATGAGCAGTTCTTC. Protein product: CSVDRQGAGNEQFF. This chain uses TRBV29-1 with TRBJ2-1; 10 nucleotides match TRBD1. The CDR3 consists of 14 residues. Germline V gene sequence: CDR1 SQVTM, CDR2 ANQGSEA. Losses at the gene ends were 6 bases for V and 7 bases for J; bases not matched to a gene: 9.

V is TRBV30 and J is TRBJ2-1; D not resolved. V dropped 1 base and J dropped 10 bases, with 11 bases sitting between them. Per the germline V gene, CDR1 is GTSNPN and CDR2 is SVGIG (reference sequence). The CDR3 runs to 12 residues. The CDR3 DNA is TGTGCCTGGAGTGAAGGGATGGAGGAGCAGTTCTTC. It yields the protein CAWSEGMEEQFF.

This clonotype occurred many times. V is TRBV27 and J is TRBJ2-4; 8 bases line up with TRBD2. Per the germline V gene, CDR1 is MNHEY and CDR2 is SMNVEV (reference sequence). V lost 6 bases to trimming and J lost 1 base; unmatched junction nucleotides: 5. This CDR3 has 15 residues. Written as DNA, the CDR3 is TGTGCCAGCAGCGGCGGGGGGAGGGCCAAAAACATTCAGTACTTC. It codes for CASSGGGRAKNIQYF.

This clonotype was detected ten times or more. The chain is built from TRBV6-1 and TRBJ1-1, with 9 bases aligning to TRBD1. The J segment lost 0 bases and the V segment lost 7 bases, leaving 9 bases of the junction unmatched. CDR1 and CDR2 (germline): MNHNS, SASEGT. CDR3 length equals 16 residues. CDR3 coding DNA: TGTGCCAGCACCCGGACAGGGGAGCTCATGAACACTGAAGCTTTCTTT. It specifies CASTRTGELMNTEAFF.

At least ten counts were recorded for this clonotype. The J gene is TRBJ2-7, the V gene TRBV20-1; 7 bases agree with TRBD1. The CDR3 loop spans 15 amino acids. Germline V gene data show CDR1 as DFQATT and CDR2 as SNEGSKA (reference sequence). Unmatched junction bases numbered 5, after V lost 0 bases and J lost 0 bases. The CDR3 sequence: CSARDRDRASYEQYF. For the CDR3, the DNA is TGCAGTGCTAGAGATCGGGACAGAGCCTCCTACGAGCAGTACTTC.

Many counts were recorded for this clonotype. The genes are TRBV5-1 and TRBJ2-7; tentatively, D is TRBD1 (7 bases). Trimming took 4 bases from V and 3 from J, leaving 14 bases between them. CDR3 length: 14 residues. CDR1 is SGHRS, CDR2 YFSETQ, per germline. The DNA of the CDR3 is TGCGCCAGCAGCCGGACAGGAGGGTTCTACGAGCAGTACTTC. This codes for CASSRTGGFYEQYF.

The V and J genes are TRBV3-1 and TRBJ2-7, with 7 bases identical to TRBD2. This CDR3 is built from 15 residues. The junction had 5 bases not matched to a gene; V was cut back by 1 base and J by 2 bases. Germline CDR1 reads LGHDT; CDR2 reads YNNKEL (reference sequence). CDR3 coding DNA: TGTGCCAGCAGCCAAGCTGGACTAGACCCCTACGAGCAGTACTTC. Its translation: CASSQAGLDPYEQYF.

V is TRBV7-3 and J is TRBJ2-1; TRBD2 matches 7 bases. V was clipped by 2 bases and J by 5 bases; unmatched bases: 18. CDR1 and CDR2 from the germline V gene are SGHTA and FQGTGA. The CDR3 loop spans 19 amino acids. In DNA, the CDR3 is TGTGCCAGCAGCTTAGTAGGTATTCCGGGGGGAGAACCTAACAATGAGCAGTTCTTC. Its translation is CASSLVGIPGGEPNNEQFF. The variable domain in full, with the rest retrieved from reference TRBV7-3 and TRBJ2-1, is GAGVSQTPSNKVTEKGKYVELRCDPISGHTALYWYRQSLGQGPEFLIYFQGTGAADDSGLPNDRFFAVRPEGSVSTLKIQRTERGDSAVYLCASSLVGIPGGEPNNEQFFGPGTRLTVL.

CDR3 residues: CASSPSLAGGPTGELFF. Written as DNA, the CDR3 is TGTGCCAGCAGCCCGTCTCTAGCGGGGGGGCCAACCGGGGAGCTGTTTTTT. The chain joins TRBV7-3 to TRBJ2-2, with 12 nucleotides matching TRBD2. Germline V gene lookup returns CDR1 SGHTA and CDR2 FQGTGA. Losses at the gene ends were 5 bases for V and 5 bases for J; bases not matched to a gene: 9. The CDR3 spans 17 residues.

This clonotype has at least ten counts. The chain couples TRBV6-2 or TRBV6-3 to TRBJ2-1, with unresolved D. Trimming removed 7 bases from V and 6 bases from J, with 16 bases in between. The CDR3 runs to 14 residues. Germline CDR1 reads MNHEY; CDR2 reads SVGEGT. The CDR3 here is CASIERASTNEQFF. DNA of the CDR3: TGTGCCAGCATCGAAAGGGCTTCCACCAATGAGCAGTTCTTC.

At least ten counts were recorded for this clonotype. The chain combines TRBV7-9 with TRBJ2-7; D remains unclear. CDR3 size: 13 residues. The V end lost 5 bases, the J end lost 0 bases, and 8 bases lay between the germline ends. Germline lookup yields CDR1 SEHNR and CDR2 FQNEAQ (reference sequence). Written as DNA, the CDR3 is TGTGCCAGCAGCCCATCCGCCTCCTACGAGCAGTACTTC. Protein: CASSPSASYEQYF.

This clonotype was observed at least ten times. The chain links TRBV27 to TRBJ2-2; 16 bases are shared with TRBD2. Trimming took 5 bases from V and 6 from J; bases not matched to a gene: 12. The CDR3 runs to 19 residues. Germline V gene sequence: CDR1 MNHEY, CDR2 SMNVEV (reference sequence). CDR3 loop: CASSVLGLAGGSPAGELFF. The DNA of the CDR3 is TGTGCCAGCAGTGTTTTGGGACTAGCGGGGGGGTCCCCCGCCGGGGAGCTGTTTTTT.

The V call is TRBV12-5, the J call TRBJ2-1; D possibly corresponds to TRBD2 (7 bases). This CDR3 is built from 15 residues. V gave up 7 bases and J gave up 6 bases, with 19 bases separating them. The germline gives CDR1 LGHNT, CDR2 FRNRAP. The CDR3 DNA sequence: TGTGCTAGTGCCTCCGAGGGGGGGGCGATCAATGAGCAGTTCTTC. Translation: CASASEGGAINEQFF.

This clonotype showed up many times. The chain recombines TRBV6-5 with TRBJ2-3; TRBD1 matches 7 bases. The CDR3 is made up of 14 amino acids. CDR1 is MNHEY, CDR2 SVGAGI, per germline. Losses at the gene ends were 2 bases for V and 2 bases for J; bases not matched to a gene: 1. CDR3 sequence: CASSYGQVTDTQYF. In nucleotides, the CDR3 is TGTGCCAGCAGTTACGGACAGGTCACAGATACGCAGTATTTT.

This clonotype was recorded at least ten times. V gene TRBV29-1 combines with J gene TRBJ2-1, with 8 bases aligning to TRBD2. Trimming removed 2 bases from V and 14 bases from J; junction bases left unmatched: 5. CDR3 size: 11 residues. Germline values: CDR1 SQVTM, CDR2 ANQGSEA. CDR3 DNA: TGCAGCGTTGAATCGGGGGGGGCCGAGTTCTTC. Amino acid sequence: CSVESGGAEFF.

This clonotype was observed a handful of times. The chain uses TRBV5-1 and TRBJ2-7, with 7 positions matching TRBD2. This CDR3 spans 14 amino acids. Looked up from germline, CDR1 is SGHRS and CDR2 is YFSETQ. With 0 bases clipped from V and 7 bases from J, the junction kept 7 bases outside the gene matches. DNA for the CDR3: TGCGCCAGCAGCTTGGCCGGGAGGTCCCGAGAGCAGTACTTC. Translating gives CASSLAGRSREQYF.

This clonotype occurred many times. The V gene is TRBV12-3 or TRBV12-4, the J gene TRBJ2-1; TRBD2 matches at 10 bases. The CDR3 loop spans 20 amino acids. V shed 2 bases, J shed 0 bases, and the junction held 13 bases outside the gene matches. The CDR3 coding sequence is TGTGCCAGCAGTTTAACGCTCGGACTAGCGGCCCTGAACTCCTACAATGAGCAGTTCTTC. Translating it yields CASSLTLGLAALNSYNEQFF.

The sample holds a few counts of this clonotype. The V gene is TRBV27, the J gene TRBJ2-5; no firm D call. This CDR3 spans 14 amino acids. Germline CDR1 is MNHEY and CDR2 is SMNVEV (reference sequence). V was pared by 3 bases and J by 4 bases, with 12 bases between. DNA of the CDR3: TGTGCCAGCAGTTTTCTGTCGGCCCCAGAGACCCAGTACTTC. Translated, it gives CASSFLSAPETQYF.

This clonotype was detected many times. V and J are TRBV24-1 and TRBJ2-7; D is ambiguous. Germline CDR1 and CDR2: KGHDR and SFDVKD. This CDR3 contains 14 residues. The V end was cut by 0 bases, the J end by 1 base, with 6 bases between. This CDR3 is CATSDLFSSYEQYF. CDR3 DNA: TGTGCCACCAGTGATTTGTTCAGTTCCTACGAGCAGTACTTC.

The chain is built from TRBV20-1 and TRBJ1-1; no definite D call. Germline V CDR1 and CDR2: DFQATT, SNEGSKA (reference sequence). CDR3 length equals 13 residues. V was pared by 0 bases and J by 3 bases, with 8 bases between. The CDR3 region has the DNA TGCAGTGCTAGAGATATCCGGGACACTGAAGCTTTCTTT. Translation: CSARDIRDTEAFF.

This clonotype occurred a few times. Here the CDR3 reads CASSYSTAGLAKNIQYF. CDR3 DNA: TGTGCCAGCAGTTACTCGACGGCGGGGCTAGCCAAAAACATTCAGTACTTC. This chain uses TRBV6-5 with TRBJ2-4; possible D gene TRBD2, 6 bases. CDR1 and CDR2 (germline): MNHEY, SVGAGI. Deletions cut 0 bases from V and 0 bases from J, with 12 bases between. The CDR3 is 17 residues long.

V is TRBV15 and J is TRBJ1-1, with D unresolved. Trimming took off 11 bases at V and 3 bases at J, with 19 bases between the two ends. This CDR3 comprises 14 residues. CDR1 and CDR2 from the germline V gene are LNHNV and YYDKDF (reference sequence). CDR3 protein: CASRAVLMDTEAFF. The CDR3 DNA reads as TGTGCCTCGAGGGCCGTTCTCATGGACACTGAAGCTTTCTTT.